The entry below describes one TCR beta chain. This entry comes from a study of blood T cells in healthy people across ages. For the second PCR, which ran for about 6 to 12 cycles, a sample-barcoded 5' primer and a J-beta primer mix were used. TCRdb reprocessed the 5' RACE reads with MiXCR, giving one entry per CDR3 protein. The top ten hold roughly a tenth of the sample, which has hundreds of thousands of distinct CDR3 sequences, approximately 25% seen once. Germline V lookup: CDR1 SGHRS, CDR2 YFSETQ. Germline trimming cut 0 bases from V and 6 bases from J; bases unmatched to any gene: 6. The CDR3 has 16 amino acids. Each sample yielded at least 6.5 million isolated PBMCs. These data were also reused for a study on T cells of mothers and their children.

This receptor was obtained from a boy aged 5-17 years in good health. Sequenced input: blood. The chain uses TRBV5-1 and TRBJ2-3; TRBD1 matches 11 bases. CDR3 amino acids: CASSLVGQGERDTQYF. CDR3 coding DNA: TGCGCCAGCAGCTTGGTGGGACAGGGGGAGAGGGATACGCAGTATTTT.